The 16 T cell receptor beta chains below were found in one sample sequenced in a study of T cells in Graves' hyperthyroidism and ophthalmopathy. RNA transcripts yielded amplified TCR beta CDR3 regions. When the TCR CDR3 underwent first-round RT-PCR, the HTBI primer set was used. TCRdb fed the multiplex PCR reads into MiXCR, producing one record per CDR3 protein. Of about 620,000 distinct CDR3 sequences in the sample, around 15% were seen once. Source material: blood. These TCRs come from a woman aged 25 to 39 with Graves' hyperthyroidism.

This clonotype was found a few times. The chain combines TRBV15 with TRBJ2-2; no clear D gene. CDR3 length: 15 residues. Germline lookup yields CDR1 LNHNV and CDR2 YYDKDF (reference sequence). Trimming removed 0 bases from V and 4 bases from J, with 9 bases in between. DNA for the CDR3: TGTGCCACCAGCAGAGATCTCCCCAGCACCGGGGAGCTGTTTTTT. Translated: CATSRDLPSTGELFF.

This clonotype came up many times. The J gene is TRBJ1-5, the V gene TRBV27; D gene unclear. The V and J ends lost 1 base and 7 bases respectively, with 8 bases between them. Germline assignment: CDR1 MNHEY and CDR2 SMNVEV (reference sequence). The CDR3 consists of 13 residues. In DNA form, the CDR3 reads TGTGCCAGCAGTTTATATCCGGGGCAGCCCCAGCATTTT. It codes for CASSLYPGQPQHF.

Only a few counts were recorded for this clonotype. The rearrangement links TRBV30 to TRBJ1-3; TRBD1 is a possible D gene (5 bases). Germline CDR1 and CDR2: GTSNPN and SVGIG (reference sequence). Between the trimmed V and J ends, which lost 8 bases and 4 bases, there was a span of 15 bases. The CDR3 has 13 amino acids. The CDR3 sequence: CAQTRVSGNTIYF. CDR3 in DNA: TGTGCCCAAACCAGGGTCTCAGGAAACACCATATATTTT.

Of note for this clonotype: A much larger clone sits a single nucleotide away, making a read error possible. The chain combines TRBV7-2 with TRBJ1-3, with D maybe TRBD1 (5 bases). CDR1 and CDR2 (germline): SGHTA, FQGNSA. The CDR3 is 15 amino acids. The CDR3 DNA sequence: TGTGCCCGCAGCTTCGGGGGGACGGAGCTAAACACCATATATTTT. It encodes CARSFGGTELNTIYF.

This clonotype appeared many times. V usage is TRBV6-1 and J usage is TRBJ2-5; possible D gene TRBD1, 6 bases. Per germline, CDR1 MNHNS and CDR2 SASEGT. This CDR3 is built from 14 residues. V was trimmed by 4 bases and J by 4 bases, leaving 13 bases between them. The CDR3 here is CASSAGTFGETQYF. The CDR3 coding sequence is TGTGCCAGCAGTGCCGGGACATTTGGAGAGACCCAGTACTTC.

The chain couples TRBV29-1 to TRBJ2-1, with 8 bases identical to TRBD2. The CDR3 length is 14 residues. Germline trimming cut 6 bases from V and 0 bases from J; bases unmatched to any gene: 4. The germline V gene encodes CDR1 SQVTM and CDR2 ANQGSEA. The CDR3 region is CSVGGTSSYNEQFF. CDR3 bases: TGCAGCGTGGGCGGGACTAGCTCCTACAATGAGCAGTTCTTC.

In its sample, this clonotype was seen many times. This rearrangement joins TRBV7-3 to TRBJ2-5, with 7 nucleotides matching TRBD1. Germline V gene lookup returns CDR1 SGHTA and CDR2 FQGTGA. CDR3 size: 13 residues. V gave up 5 bases and J gave up 2 bases; unmatched junction bases: 2. In DNA form, the CDR3 reads TGTGCCAGCAGCCGGGGACAGCAAGAGACCCAGTACTTC. Translating it yields CASSRGQQETQYF.

This clonotype showed up many times. This chain uses TRBV2 with TRBJ2-7; TRBD1 matches at 7 bases. The CDR3 consists of 13 residues. Per germline, CDR1 SNHLY and CDR2 FYNNEI. Trimming cost V 6 bases and J 3 bases; bases outside gene matches: 5. The CDR3 loop is CASRLQGNYEQYF. In nucleotides, the CDR3 is TGTGCCAGCAGACTACAGGGGAACTACGAGCAGTACTTC.

This clonotype was counted a few times. The CDR3 is CSVGWGSTQYF. The CDR3 bases are TGCAGTGTGGGGTGGGGTTCGACGCAGTATTTT. The rearrangement joins TRBV20-1 to TRBJ2-3, with unresolved D. With 7 bases removed from V and 9 bases from J, the gap between germline ends came to 14 bases. The germline gives CDR1 DFQATT, CDR2 SNEGSKA (reference sequence). The CDR3 runs 11 residues.

The J gene is TRBJ2-2, the V gene TRBV29-1, with no clear D. Germline V gene data show CDR1 as SQVTM and CDR2 as ANQGSEA. V was trimmed by 5 bases and J by 1 base, leaving 5 bases between them. The CDR3 runs to 12 residues. The CDR3: CSVRENTGELFF. DNA for the CDR3: TGCAGCGTTAGAGAGAACACCGGGGAGCTGTTTTTT.

For this clonotype: A much larger clone differs from this one at a single base, so this may be a read error. The rearrangement uses TRBV5-1 and TRBJ2-7; D possibly corresponds to TRBD2 (5 bases). Trimming shortened V by 0 bases and J by 3 bases, and 19 bases separated the two germline ends. Germline CDR1 reads SGHRS; CDR2 reads YFSETQ. The CDR3 has 17 amino acids. The CDR3 sequence is CASSLGTTGLHGYEQYF. CDR3 bases: TGCGCCAGCAGCTTGGGTACGACCGGACTTCACGGCTACGAGCAGTACTTC. The full variable domain, with the rest looked up from reference TRBV5-1 and TRBJ2-7, is KAGVTQTPRYLIKTRGQQVTLSCSPISGHRSVSWYQQTPGQGLQFLFEYFSETQRNKGNFPGRFSGRQFSNSRSEMNVSTLELGDSALYLCASSLGTTGLHGYEQYFGPGTRLTVT.

This clonotype was detected many times. The chain is built from TRBV12-3 or TRBV12-4 and TRBJ2-3; D gene ambiguous. Trimming stripped 2 bases from V and 1 base from J, with 7 bases between. The CDR3 consists of 14 residues. The CDR3 sequence: CASSLLTGTDTQYF. DNA of the CDR3: TGTGCCAGCAGTTTATTGACGGGCACAGATACGCAGTATTTT.

On this clonotype: This may be a read error: a much more frequent sequence differs by one nucleotide. The rearrangement links TRBV20-1 to TRBJ2-7; D is perhaps TRBD2 (5 bases). The J call may not be correct, given that the DNA end is closer to TRBJ2-1. The germline CDR1 and CDR2 sequences are DFQATT and SNEGSKA (reference sequence). The length of the CDR3 is 14 residues. The CDR3 region has the DNA TGCAGTGCCCCGACAAGAAGGACTTCCTACGAGCAGTTCTTC. Translating it yields CSAPTRRTSYEQFF.

V is TRBV24-1 and J is TRBJ2-1; 7 bases fit TRBD2. Germline V gene data show CDR1 as KGHDR and CDR2 as SFDVKD. After removal of 6 bases from V and 2 bases from J, the junction contained 9 bases not matched to a gene. The CDR3 consists of 16 residues. In DNA, the CDR3 is TGTGCCACCAGTAGCGGTGGGCTAGCGGCCTACAATGAGCAGTTCTTC. Its protein product is CATSSGGLAAYNEQFF.

This clonotype was seen at least ten times. The chain couples TRBV28 to TRBJ1-4; D call uncertain. Germline CDR1 is MDHEN and CDR2 is SYDVKM. V was pared by 6 bases and J by 0 bases, with 8 bases between. There are 14 residues in the CDR3. The CDR3 protein is CASSEASTNEKLFF. The CDR3 nucleotides are TGTGCCAGCAGCGAGGCGTCAACTAATGAAAAACTGTTTTTT.

This clonotype came up many times. The V gene is TRBV6-2 or TRBV6-3, the J gene TRBJ2-5, with D possibly matching TRBD2 (5 bases). Germline CDR1 MNHEY, CDR2 SVGEGT. With 9 bases removed from V and 4 bases from J, the gap between germline ends came to 15 bases. The CDR3 is 13 residues long. CDR3 in DNA: TGTGCCAGTCTGACGGGAACGGGAGAGACCCAGTACTTC. Its translation: CASLTGTGETQYF.